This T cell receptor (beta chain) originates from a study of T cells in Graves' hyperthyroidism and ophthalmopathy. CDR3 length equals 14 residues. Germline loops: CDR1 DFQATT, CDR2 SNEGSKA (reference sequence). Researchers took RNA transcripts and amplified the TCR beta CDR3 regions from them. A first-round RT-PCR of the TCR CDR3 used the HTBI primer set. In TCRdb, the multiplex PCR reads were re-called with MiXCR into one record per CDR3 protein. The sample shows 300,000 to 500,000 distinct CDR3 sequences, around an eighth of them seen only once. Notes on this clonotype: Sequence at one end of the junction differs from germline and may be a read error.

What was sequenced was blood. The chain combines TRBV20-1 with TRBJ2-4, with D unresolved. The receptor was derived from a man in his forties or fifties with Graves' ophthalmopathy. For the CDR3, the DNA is TGCAGTGCTAGAGATGAGATACCCAAGAACATTCAGTACTTC. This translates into CSARDEIPKNIQYF.